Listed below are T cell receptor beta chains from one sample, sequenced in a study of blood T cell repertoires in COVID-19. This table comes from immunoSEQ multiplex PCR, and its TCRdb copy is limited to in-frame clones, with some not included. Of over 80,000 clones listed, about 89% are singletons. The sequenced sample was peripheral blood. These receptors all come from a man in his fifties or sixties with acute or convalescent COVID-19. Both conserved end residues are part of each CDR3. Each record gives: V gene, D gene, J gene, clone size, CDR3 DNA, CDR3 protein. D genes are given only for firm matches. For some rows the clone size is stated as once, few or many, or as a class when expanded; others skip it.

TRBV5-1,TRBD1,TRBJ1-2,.,TGCGCCAGCAGCTTGGACGCAGGGGGCCGGGGCTACACCTTC,CASSLDAGGRGYTF
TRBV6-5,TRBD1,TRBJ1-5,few,TGTGCCAGCAGCCAGACAGGGGGAGTTCAGCCCCAGCATTTT,CASSQTGGVQPQHF
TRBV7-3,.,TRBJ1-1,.,TGTGCCAGCAGCTTAAAGGCGGGGTCCTCTGAAGCTTTCTTT,CASSLKAGSSEAFF
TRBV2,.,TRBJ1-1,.,TGTGCCAGCAGACAACAGGGTAAGGGGACTGAAGCTTTCTTT,CASRQQGKGTEAFF
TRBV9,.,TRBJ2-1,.,TGTGCCAGCAGCGTGGGGAGGCCTACGACCTACAATGAGCAGTTCTTC,CASSVGRPTTYNEQFF
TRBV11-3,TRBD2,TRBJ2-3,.,TGTGCCAGCAGCCCCCCAGTTAGCGGGAGTGGGACAGATACGCAGTATTTT,CASSPPVSGSGTDTQYF
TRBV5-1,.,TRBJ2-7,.,TGCGCCAGCAGTTTCGAGCCAATCTACGAGCAGTACTTC,CASSFEPIYEQYF
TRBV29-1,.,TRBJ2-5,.,TGCAGCGTTCGGTCGCGGGGAAACCAAGAGACCCAGTACTTC,CSVRSRGNQETQYF
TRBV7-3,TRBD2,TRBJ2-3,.,TGTGCCAGCAGCTTCGGGACTAGCGGCACAGATACGCAGTATTTT,CASSFGTSGTDTQYF
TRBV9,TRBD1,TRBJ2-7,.,TGTGCCAGCAGCGATAGGAAAGCCCGGGACAGGGGAACCTACGAGCAGTACTTC,CASSDRKARDRGTYEQYF
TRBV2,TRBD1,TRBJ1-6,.,TGTGCCAGCAAACCGGGACAGGGGACTCCCCGGGATTCACCCCTCCACTTT,CASKPGQGTPRDSPLHF
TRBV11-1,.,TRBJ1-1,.,TGTGCCAGCAGCTTAGTTGAGAGGACTGAAGCTTTCTTT,CASSLVERTEAFF
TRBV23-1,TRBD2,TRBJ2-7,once,TGCGCCAGCAGTCATCCGGGGCTAGCGGAATACGAGCAGTACTTC,CASSHPGLAEYEQYF
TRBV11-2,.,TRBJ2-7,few,TGTGCCAGCAGACCGGGGAGCTCCTACGAGCAGTACTTC,CASRPGSSYEQYF
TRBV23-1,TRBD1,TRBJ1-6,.,TGCGCCAGCCGCGACCTCGGGACAGTTTTTAATTCACCCCTCCACTTT,CASRDLGTVFNSPLHF
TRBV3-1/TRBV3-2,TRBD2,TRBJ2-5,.,TGTGCCAGCAGCCGGGGCCAAAATAGCGGGAGGGAGACCCAGTACTTC,CASSRGQNSGRETQYF
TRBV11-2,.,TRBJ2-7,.,TGTGCCAGCAGCTTAGATCGCAACAGACAGAGCTCCTACGAGCAGTACTTC,CASSLDRNRQSSYEQYF
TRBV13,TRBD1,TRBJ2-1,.,TGTGCCAGCAGCTTAGTTACAATTCAGGGGGCCTCTGGGAATGAGCAGTTCTTC,CASSLVTIQGASGNEQFF
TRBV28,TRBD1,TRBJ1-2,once,TGTGCCAGCAGTTTACGGTCTGCGGGACAGGACTATGGCTACACCTTC,CASSLRSAGQDYGYTF
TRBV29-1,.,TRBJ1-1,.,TGCAGCGTTGACATGAACACTGAAGCTTTCTTT,CSVDMNTEAFF
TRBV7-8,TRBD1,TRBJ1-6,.,TGTGCCAGCAGCCCCAGACAGGGGCAGAATTCACCCCTCCACTTT,CASSPRQGQNSPLHF